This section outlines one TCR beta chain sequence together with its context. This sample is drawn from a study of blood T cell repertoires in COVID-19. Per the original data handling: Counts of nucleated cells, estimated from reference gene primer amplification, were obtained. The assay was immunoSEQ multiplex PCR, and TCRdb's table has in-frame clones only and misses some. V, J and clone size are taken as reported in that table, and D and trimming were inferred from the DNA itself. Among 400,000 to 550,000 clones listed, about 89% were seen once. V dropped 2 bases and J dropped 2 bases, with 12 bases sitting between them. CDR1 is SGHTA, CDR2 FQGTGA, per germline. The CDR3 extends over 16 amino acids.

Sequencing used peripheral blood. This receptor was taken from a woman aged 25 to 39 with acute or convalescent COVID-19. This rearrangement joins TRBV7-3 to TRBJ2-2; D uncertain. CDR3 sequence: CASSLGSGYNTGELFF. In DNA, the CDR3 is TGTGCCAGCAGCTTAGGGTCAGGATACAACACCGGGGAGCTGTTTTTT.